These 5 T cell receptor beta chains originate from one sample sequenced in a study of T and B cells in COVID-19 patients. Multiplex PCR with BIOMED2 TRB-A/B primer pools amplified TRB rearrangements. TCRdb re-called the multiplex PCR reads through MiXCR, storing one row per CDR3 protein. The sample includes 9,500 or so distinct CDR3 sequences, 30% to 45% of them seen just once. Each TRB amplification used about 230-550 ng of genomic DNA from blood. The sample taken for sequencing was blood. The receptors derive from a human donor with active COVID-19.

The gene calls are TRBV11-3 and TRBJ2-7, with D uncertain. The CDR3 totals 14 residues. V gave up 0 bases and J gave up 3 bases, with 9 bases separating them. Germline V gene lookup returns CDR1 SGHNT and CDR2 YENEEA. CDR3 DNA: TGTGCCAGCAGCTTAGAACCAGCTATCTACGAGCAGTACTTC. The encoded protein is CASSLEPAIYEQYF.

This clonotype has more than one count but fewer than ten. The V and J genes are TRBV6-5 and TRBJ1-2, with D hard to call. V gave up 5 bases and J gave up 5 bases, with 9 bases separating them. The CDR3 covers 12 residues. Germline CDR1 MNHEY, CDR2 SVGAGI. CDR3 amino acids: CASSNEVYGYTF. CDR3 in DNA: TGTGCCAGCAGTAATGAGGTTTATGGCTACACCTTC.

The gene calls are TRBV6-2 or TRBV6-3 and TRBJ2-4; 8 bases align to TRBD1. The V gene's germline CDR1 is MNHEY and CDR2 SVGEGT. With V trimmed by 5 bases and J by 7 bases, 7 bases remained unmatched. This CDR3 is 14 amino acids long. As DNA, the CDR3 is TGTGCCAGCAGTAAGCAGGGGGCGAGTAACATTCAGTACTTC. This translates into CASSKQGASNIQYF.

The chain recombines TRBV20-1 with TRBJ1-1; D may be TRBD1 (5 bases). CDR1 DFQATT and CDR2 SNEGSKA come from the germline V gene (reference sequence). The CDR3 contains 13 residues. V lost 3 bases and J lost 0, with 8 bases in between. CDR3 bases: TGCAGTGCTAGGGACACAGTGAACACTGAAGCTTTCTTT. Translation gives CSARDTVNTEAFF.

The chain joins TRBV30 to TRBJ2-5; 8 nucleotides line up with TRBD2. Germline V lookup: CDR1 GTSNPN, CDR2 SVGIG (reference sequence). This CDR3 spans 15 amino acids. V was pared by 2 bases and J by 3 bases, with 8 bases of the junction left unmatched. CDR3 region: CAWSTGLGREETQYF. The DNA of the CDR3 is TGTGCCTGGAGTACGGGACTAGGTCGGGAAGAGACCCAGTACTTC.